The rows below give T cell receptor beta chains drawn from one sample of a study of Ad26.COV2.S vaccination and SARS-CoV-2 variants. Data came from immunoSEQ multiplex PCR; TCRdb stores just in-frame clones and leaves some out. The top ten clones hold about 2.1% of a sample with some 340,000 clones, around 85% of them seen once. The sample here was peripheral blood, taken in a trial of Ad26.COV2.S vaccine versus placebo. The source of these receptors is a person between 18 and 65 years old who received the Ad26.COV2.S COVID-19 vaccine or a placebo. Each CDR3 is given with its conserved first and last residue. The D gene is left open where the match is weak. Some rows mark clone size as missing; the rest say once, few, many or name a class of expanded clone.

v_gene	abundance	j_gene	d_gene	CDR3nt	CDR3aa
TRBV28	once	TRBJ1-2	-	TGTGCCAGCAGTCGACAGGTTAACTATGGCTACACCTTC	CASSRQVNYGYTF
TRBV5-4	-	TRBJ2-3	-	TGTGCCAGCAGCTTGGGGAGTTCAGATACGCAGTATTTT	CASSLGSSDTQYF
TRBV15	-	TRBJ1-3	-	TGTGCCACCAGCAGAGAGGTCCGGACTGGAAACACCATATATTTT	CATSREVRTGNTIYF
TRBV5-3	-	TRBJ2-2	TRBD1	TGTGCCAGAAGAACAGGGGGCCCCAACACCGGGGAGCTGTTTTTT	CARRTGGPNTGELFF
TRBV3-1/TRBV3-2	-	TRBJ2-5	-	TGTGCCAGCAGCCAAGATCTGGCAGGGTACCAAGAGACCCAGTACTTC	CASSQDLAGYQETQYF
TRBV7-2	few	TRBJ2-1	TRBD2	TGTGCCAGCAGCGTGACTAGCGGGGGGCACCGATTCAATGAGCAGTTCTTC	CASSVTSGGHRFNEQFF
TRBV2	-	TRBJ2-2	-	TGTGCCAGCACCCAAACCTTCGACGGATTCAGGGGGGAGCTGTTTTTT	CASTQTFDGFRGELFF
TRBV2	once	TRBJ2-5	TRBD2	TGTGCCAGCAGTAAGACGCGGGAGGGGACCCAGTACTTC	CASSKTREGTQYF
TRBV28	many	TRBJ1-5	TRBD1	TGTGCCAGCAGCTCAGCCACAGGGGGCTCTCAGCCCCAGCATTTT	CASSSATGGSQPQHF
TRBV27	-	TRBJ2-7	-	TGTGCCAGCAGTTACTACGAGCAGTACTTC	CASSYYEQYF
TRBV7-3	-	TRBJ1-2	-	TGTGCCAGCAGCCCCGGGACGTCTAACTATGGCTACACCTTC	CASSPGTSNYGYTF
TRBV6-5	-	TRBJ1-1	TRBD1	TGTGCCAGCATCCCGAGGGGGCGAGGGAACACTGAAGCTTTCTTT	CASIPRGRGNTEAFF
TRBV5-4	many	TRBJ2-7	-	TGTGCCAGCAGCGGGGGACCCAGCTCCTACGAGCAGTACTTC	CASSGGPSSYEQYF
TRBV18	-	TRBJ2-5	TRBD2	TGTGCCAGCTCATCGGCTAGCGGGGATCAGGAGACCCAGTACTTC	CASSSASGDQETQYF
TRBV9	-	TRBJ2-6	-	TGTGCCAGCAGCCTACAGGGCTCCGGGGCCAACGTCCTGACTTTC	CASSLQGSGANVLTF
TRBV5-1	-	TRBJ2-5	-	TGCGCCAGCAGCTTGGAGCAGGGCCGGCAAGAGACCCAGTACTTC	CASSLEQGRQETQYF
TRBV28	once	TRBJ1-4	-	TGTGCCAGCAGTTCCCCCGGGAGGCCTAATGAAAAACTGTTTTTT	CASSSPGRPNEKLFF
TRBV5-4	-	TRBJ2-2	TRBD1	TGTGCCAGCAGCTCTTACAGGGGCGTGGATACCGGGGAGCTGTTTTTT	CASSSYRGVDTGELFF
TRBV6-4	-	TRBJ2-2	-	TGTGCCAGCAGTGTCGCTAGCCCCGGGGAGCTGTTTTTT	CASSVASPGELFF
TRBV6-2/TRBV6-3	-	TRBJ1-1	-	TGTGCCAGCAGTTATACGGGCAGTATTGAAGCTTTCTTT	CASSYTGSIEAFF
TRBV7-2	-	TRBJ2-5	TRBD2	TGTGCCAGCAGCTTTAGCGGGGCGGGAGAGACCCAGTACTTC	CASSFSGAGETQYF
TRBV14	-	TRBJ2-7	TRBD1	TGTGCCAGCAGCCAAGAGGACAGGGTCTCCTACGAGCAGTACTTC	CASSQEDRVSYEQYF
TRBV9	-	TRBJ1-5	-	TGTGCCAGCAGCGCGCACCAGGGGAGGGAAAATCAGCCCCAGCATTTT	CASSAHQGRENQPQHF
TRBV28	few	TRBJ1-6	-	TGTGCCAGCAGCCCCGGGACAAACTATAATTCACCCCTCCACTTT	CASSPGTNYNSPLHF
TRBV24-1	-	TRBJ1-5	-	TGTGCCACCAGTGACCCGAGGGGCGGCGGCCAGCCCCAGCATTTT	CATSDPRGGGQPQHF
TRBV2	-	TRBJ1-5	-	TGTGCCAGCAGCGGGACGGGAAATCAGCCCCAGCATTTT	CASSGTGNQPQHF
TRBV11-3	-	TRBJ1-5	-	TGTGCCAGCAGCGTTGGCAGCAATCAGCCCCAGCATTTT	CASSVGSNQPQHF
TRBV7-3	once	TRBJ2-5	TRBD2	TGTGCCAGCAGCTTAAACCCAGCGGGGATGGAGACCCAGTACTTC	CASSLNPAGMETQYF
TRBV10-3	-	TRBJ1-3	-	TGTGCCATCAACCCTCTGTCTACTGGCTCTGGAAACACCATATATTTT	CAINPLSTGSGNTIYF
TRBV6-5	-	TRBJ1-1	-	TGTGCCAGCAGTTACACAGCTCTGGGGGATACTGAAGCTTTCTTT	CASSYTALGDTEAFF
TRBV28	-	TRBJ1-4	-	TGTGCCAGCAGTTTAGACGGGGCCACAACTAATGAAAAACTGTTTTTT	CASSLDGATTNEKLFF